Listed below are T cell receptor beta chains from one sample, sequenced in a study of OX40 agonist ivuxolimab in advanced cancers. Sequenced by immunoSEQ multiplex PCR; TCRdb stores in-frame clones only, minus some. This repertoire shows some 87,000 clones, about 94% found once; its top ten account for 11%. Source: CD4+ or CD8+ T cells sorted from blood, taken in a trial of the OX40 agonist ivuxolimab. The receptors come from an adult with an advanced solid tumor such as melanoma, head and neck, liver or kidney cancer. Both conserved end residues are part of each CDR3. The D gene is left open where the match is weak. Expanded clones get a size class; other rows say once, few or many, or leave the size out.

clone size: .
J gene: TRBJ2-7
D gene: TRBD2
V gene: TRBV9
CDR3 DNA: TGTGCCAGCAGCTTCGGCCTAGCGGACTACGAGCAGTACTTC
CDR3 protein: CASSFGLADYEQYF

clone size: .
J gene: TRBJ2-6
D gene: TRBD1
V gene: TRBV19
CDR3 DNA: TGTGCCAGTAGTACCTGGACAGGGTCTGGGGCCAACGTCCTGACTTTC
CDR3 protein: CASSTWTGSGANVLTF

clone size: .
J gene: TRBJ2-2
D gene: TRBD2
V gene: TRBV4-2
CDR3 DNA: TGTGCCAGCAGCTTGGGGGGGTCGAACACCGGGGAGCTGTTTTTT
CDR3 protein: CASSLGGSNTGELFF

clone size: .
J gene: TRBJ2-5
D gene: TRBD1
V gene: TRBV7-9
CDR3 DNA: TGTGCCAGCAGCTTAAGGGGACAGGGTCTCATGGAGACCCAGTACTTC
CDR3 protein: CASSLRGQGLMETQYF

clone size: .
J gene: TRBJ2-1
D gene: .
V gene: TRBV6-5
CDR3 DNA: TGTGCCAGCAGTTACGGGCGCGGAAGTACGTACAATGAGCAGTTCTTC
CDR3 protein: CASSYGRGSTYNEQFF

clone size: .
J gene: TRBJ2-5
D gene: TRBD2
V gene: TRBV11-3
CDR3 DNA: TGTGCCAGCAGCCCACCTGGGGGACTAGCGGGACAAGAGACCCAGTACTTC
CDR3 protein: CASSPPGGLAGQETQYF

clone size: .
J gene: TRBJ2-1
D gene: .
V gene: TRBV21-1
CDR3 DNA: TGTGCCAGGAGAACACCACTATGCTCCTACAATGAGCAGTTCTTC
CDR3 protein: CARRTPLCSYNEQFF

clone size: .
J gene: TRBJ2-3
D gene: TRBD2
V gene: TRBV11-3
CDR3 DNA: TGTGCCAGCAGCCGCAGCGGGGGATACACAGATACGCAGTATTTT
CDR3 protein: CASSRSGGYTDTQYF

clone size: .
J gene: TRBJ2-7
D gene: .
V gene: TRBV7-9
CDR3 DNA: TGTGCCAGCAGCTTCGAATGGGGAACCTACGAGCAGTACTTC
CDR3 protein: CASSFEWGTYEQYF

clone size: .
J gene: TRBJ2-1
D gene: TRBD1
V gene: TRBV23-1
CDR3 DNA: TGCGCCAGCAGTCCTCAATGGGGACAGGGAATCGGTGAGCAGTTCTTC
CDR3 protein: CASSPQWGQGIGEQFF

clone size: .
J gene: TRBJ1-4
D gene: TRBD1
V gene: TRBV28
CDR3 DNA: TGTGCCAGCAGTTCAGACAGGGATGAAAAACTGTTTTTT
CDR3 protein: CASSSDRDEKLFF

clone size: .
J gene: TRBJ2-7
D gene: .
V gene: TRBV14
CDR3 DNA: TGTGCCAGCAGCCAATGGATCTCCTACGAGCAGTACTTC
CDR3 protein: CASSQWISYEQYF

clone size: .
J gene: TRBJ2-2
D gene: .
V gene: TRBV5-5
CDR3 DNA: TGTGCCAGCAGCTTGGCCCCGAACCAGGGGAGTAGCACCGGGGAGCTGTTTTTT
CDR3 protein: CASSLAPNQGSSTGELFF

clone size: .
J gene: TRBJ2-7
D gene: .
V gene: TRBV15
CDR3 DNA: TGTGCCACCAGCAGAGCGGGCGAGCAGTACTTC
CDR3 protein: CATSRAGEQYF

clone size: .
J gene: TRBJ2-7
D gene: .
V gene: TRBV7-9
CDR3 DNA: TGTGCCAGCAGCCCGCCGGTCTACCCCTACGAGCAGTACTTC
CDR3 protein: CASSPPVYPYEQYF

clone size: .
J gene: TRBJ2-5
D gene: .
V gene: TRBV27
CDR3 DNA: TGTGCCAGCAGTTTGTCTCTTGGGGAGACCCAGTACTTC
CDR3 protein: CASSLSLGETQYF

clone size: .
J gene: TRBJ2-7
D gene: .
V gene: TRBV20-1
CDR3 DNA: TGCAGTGCCACCGCTGGGGGTGAGCAGTACTTC
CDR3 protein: CSATAGGEQYF

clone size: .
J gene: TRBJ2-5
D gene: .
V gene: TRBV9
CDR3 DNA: TGTGCCAGCAGCGGGCCCGGGACGGCGTTTGTGGAGACCCAGTACTTC
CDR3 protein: CASSGPGTAFVETQYF

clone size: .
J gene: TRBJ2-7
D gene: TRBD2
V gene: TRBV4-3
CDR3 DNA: TGCGCCAGCAGCCAGGGACTAGCGGGAGGGCCTGGGCACGAGCAGTACTTC
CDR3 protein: CASSQGLAGGPGHEQYF

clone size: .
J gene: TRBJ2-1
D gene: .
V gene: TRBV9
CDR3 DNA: TGTGCCAGCAGCCCTCAAGAGCGGAGCAACAATGAGCAGTTCTTC
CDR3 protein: CASSPQERSNNEQFF

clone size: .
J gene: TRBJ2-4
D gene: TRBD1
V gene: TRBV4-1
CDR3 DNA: TGCGCCAGCAGCCAACCAGGGAGGGACAGGGTAGCCAAAAACATTCAGTACTTC
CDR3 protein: CASSQPGRDRVAKNIQYF

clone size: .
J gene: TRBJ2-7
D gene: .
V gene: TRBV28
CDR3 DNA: TGTGCCAGCATCGCCCAACCTAGGGCAGGGGCCTACGAGCAGTACTTC
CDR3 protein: CASIAQPRAGAYEQYF

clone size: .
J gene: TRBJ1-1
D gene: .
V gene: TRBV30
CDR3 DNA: TGTGCCTTAATGCGCAGGGGAAGGACTGAAGCTTTCTTT
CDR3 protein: CALMRRGRTEAFF

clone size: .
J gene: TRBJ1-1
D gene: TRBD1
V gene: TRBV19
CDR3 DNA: TGTGCCAGTAGTATAATGGGACAGGGGTGGGGGAACACTGAAGCTTTCTTT
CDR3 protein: CASSIMGQGWGNTEAFF

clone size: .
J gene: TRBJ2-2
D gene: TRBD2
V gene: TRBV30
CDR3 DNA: TGTGCCTTCCTCGATGGGACACCCGGGACTAGCGGGGTGAACACCGGGGAGCTGTTTTTT
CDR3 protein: CAFLDGTPGTSGVNTGELFF

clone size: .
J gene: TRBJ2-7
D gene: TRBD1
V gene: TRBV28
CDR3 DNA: TGTGCCAGCAATCCAAAGGACAGGGCCCTTGGGGATGAGCAGTACTTC
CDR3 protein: CASNPKDRALGDEQYF

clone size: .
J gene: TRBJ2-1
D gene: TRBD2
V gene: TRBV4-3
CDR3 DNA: TGCGCCAGCAGCCCTAGGCTAGCGGGAGGCCGGCTCCAGCAGTTCTTC
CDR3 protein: CASSPRLAGGRLQQFF

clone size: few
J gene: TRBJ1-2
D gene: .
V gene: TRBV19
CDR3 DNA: TGTGCCAGTAGCCCCCCACGTTCGTGGGGCGGAAGCTATGGCTACACCTTC
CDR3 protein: CASSPPRSWGGSYGYTF

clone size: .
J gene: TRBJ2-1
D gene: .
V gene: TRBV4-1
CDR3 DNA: TGCGCCAGCAGCCAGACAAGCGGATCCAACTACAATGAGCAGTTCTTC
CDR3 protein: CASSQTSGSNYNEQFF

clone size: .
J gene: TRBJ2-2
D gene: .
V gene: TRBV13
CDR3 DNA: TGTGCCAGCAGCTACCCCGGGAGATCGAACACCGGGGAGCTGTTTTTT
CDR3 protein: CASSYPGRSNTGELFF

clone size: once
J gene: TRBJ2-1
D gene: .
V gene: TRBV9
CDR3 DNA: TGTGCCAGCAGCGGACGGGACCAGAACAATGAGCAGTTCTTC
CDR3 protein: CASSGRDQNNEQFF

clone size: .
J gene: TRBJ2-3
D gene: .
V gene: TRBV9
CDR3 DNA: TGTGCCAGCAGCGTAGTAGAAGCCTACACAGATACGCAGTATTTT
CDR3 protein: CASSVVEAYTDTQYF

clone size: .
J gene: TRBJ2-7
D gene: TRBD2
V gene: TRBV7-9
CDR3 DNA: TGTGCCAGCAGCTTGAGCGGGAGAGACTACGAGCAGTACTTC
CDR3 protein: CASSLSGRDYEQYF

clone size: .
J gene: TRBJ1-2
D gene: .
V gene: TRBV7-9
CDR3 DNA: TGTGCCAGCAGCTTATATTCGGGGAGTAACTATGGCTACACCTTC
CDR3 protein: CASSLYSGSNYGYTF

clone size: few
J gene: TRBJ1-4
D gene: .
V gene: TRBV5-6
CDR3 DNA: TGTGCCAGCAGCTTTCATGTTGGTAATGAAAAACTGTTTTTT
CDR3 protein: CASSFHVGNEKLFF

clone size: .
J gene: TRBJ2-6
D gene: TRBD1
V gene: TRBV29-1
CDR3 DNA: TGCAGCGTCCGCGACAGGGGCTCGTCTGGGGCCAACGTCCTGACTTTC
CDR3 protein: CSVRDRGSSGANVLTF

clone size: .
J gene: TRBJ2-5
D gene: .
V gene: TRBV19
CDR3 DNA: TGTGCCAGTAGCTACAGGGCCCAAGAGACCCAGTACTTC
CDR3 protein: CASSYRAQETQYF

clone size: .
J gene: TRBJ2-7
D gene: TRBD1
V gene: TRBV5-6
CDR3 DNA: TGTGCCAGCAAGGGGGAACAGGGGTCCTACGAGCAGTACTTC
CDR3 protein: CASKGEQGSYEQYF

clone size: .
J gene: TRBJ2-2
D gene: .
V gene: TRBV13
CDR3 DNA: TGTGCCAGCAGCTCGGGACTTTCCACCGGGGAGCTGTTTTTT
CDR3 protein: CASSSGLSTGELFF

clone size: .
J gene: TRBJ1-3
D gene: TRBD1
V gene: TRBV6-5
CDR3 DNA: TGTGCCAGCAGTTACTCGACAGGGATTTCTGGAAACACCATATATTTT
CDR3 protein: CASSYSTGISGNTIYF

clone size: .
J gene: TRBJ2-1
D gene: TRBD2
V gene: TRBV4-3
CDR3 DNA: TGCGCCAGCAGCCAAGCCCTCACAGGGGCCGCTAGCGGGAGGAATGAGCAGTTCTTC
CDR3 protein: CASSQALTGAASGRNEQFF

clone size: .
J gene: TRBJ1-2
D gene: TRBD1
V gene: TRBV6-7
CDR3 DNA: TGTGCCAGCAGTTACCCCAGGGACAGTTATGGCTACACCTTC
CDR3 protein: CASSYPRDSYGYTF

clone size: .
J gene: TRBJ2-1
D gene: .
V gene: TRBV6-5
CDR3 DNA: TGTGCCAGCAGTACGGGACCCTGGGGGGAGCAGTTCTTC
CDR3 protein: CASSTGPWGEQFF

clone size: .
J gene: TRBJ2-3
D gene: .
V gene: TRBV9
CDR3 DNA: TGTGCCAGCAGCCCGTCGTTGTCTAGCACAGATACGCAGTATTTT
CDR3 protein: CASSPSLSSTDTQYF

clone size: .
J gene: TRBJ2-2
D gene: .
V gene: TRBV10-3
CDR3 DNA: TGTGCCATCAGTGACAGCAAAACCGGGGAGCTGTTTTTT
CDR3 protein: CAISDSKTGELFF

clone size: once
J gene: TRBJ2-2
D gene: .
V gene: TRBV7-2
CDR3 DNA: TGTGCCAGCAGTCTCCTTACCTTTACCGGGGAGCTGTTTTTT
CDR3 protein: CASSLLTFTGELFF

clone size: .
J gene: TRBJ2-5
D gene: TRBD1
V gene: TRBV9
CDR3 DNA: TGTGCCAGCAGCTTACCAACAGGGGGAGAGAGAGAGACCCAGTACTTC
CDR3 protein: CASSLPTGGERETQYF

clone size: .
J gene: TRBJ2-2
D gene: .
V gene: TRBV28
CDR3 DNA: TGTGCCATTCTAGTTGTCGGGGAGCTGTTTTTT
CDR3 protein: CAILVVGELFF